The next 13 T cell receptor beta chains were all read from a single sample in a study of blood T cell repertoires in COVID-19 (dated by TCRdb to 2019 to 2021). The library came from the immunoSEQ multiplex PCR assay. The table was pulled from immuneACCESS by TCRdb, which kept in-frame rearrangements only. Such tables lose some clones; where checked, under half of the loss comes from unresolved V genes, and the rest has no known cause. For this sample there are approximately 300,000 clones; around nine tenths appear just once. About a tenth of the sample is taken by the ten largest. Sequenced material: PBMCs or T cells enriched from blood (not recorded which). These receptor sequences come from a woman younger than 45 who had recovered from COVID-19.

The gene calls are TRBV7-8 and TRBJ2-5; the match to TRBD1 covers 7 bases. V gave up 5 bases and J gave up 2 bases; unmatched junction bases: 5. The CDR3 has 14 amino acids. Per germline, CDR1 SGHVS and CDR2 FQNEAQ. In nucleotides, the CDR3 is TGTGCCAGCAGCAACCGGGACAGACAAGAGACCCAGTACTTC. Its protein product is CASSNRDRQETQYF.

DNA of the CDR3: TGTGCCAGCAGCTTAGCGGGCGGAGGGCTAGCGGGAACCTACGAGCAGTACTTC. Its protein product is CASSLAGGGLAGTYEQYF. This rearrangement joins TRBV7-2 to TRBJ2-7, with 9 bases that match TRBD2. V lost 0 bases and J lost 2; bases outside the gene matches: 11. The V gene's germline CDR1 is SGHTA and CDR2 FQGNSA. The CDR3 spans 18 residues.

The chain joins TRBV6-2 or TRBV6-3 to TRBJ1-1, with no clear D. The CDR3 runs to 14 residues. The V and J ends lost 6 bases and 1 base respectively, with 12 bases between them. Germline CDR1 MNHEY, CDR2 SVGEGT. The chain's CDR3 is CASRPTRGNTEAFF. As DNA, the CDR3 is TGTGCCAGCAGACCTACCCGGGGGAACACTGAAGCTTTCTTT.

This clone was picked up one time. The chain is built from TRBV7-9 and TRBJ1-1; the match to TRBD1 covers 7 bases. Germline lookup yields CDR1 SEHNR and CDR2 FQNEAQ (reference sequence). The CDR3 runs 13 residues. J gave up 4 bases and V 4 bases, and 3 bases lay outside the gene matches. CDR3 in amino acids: CASSYTGVTEAFF. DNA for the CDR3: TGTGCCAGCAGCTATACAGGGGTCACTGAAGCTTTCTTT.

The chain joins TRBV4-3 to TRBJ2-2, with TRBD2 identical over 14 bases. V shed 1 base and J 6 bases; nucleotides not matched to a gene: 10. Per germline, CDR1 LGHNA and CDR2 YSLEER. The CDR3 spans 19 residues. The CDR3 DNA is TGCGCCAGCAGCCAAGGGTCTCTGGGACTAGCGGGAGAGGCCGGGGAGCTGTTTTTT. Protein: CASSQGSLGLAGEAGELFF.

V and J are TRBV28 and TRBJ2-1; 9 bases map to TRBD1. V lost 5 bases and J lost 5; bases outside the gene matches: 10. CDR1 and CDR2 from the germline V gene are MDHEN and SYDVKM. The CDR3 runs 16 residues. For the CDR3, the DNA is TGTGCCAGCAGTCTGCCCGGGACAGGGTCCAACAATGAGCAGTTCTTC. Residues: CASSLPGTGSNNEQFF. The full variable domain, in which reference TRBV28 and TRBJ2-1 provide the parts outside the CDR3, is DVKVTQSSRYLVKRTGEKVFLECVQDMDHENMFWYRQDPGLGLRLIYFSYDVKMKEKGDIPEGYSVSREKKERFSLILESASTNQTSMYLCASSLPGTGSNNEQFFGPGTRLTVL.

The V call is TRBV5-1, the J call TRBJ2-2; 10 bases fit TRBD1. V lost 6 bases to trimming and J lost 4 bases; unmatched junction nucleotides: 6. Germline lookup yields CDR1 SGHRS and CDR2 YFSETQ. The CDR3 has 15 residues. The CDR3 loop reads CASINRDRGTGELFF. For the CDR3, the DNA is TGCGCCAGCATAAACCGGGACAGGGGCACCGGGGAGCTGTTTTTT. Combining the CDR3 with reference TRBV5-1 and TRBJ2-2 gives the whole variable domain KAGVTQTPRYLIKTRGQQVTLSCSPISGHRSVSWYQQTPGQGLQFLFEYFSETQRNKGNFPGRFSGRQFSNSRSEMNVSTLELGDSALYLCASINRDRGTGELFFGEGSRLTVL.

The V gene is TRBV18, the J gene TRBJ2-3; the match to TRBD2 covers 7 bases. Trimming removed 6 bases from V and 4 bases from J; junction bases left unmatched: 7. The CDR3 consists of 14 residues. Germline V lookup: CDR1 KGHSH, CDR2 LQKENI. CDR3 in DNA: TGTGCCAGCTCTCCTAGACTAGCCCCAGATACGCAGTATTTT. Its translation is CASSPRLAPDTQYF.

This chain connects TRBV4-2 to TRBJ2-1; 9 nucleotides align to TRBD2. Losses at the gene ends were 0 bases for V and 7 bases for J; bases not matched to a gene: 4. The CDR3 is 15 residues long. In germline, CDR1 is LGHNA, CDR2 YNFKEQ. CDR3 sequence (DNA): TGTGCCAGCAGCCAAGATAGCGGGAGAGTAAATGAGCAGTTCTTC. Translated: CASSQDSGRVNEQFF.

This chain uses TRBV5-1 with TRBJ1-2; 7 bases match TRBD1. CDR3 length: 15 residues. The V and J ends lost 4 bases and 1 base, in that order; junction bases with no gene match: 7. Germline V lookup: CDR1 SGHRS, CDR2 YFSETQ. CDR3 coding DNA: TGCGCCAGCAGCCTGTGGGACAGAATTAACTATGGCTACACCTTC. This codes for CASSLWDRINYGYTF.

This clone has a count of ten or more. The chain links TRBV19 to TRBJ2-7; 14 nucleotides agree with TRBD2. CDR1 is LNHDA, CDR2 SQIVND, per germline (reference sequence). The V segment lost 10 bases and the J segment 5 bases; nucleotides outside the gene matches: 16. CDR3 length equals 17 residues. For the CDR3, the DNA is TGTGCCACACATCCTACCGGGACTAGCGGGAGTCCCCACGAGCAGTACTTC. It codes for CATHPTGTSGSPHEQYF.

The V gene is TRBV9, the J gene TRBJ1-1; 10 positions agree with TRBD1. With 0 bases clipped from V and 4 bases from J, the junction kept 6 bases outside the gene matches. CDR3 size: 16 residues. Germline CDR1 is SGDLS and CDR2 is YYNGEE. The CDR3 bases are TGTGCCAGCAGCGTAGAAGGGACAGGGGTGAGCACTGAAGCTTTCTTT. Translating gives CASSVEGTGVSTEAFF. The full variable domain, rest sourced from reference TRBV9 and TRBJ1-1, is DSGVTQTPKHLITATGQRVTLRCSPRSGDLSVYWYQQSLDQGLQFLIQYYNGEERAKGNILERFSAQQFPDLHSELNLSSLELGDSALYFCASSVEGTGVSTEAFFGQGTRLTVV.

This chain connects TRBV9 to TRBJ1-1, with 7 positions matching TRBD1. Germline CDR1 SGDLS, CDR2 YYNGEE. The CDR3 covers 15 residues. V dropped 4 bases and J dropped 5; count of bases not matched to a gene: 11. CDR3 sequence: CASSLSTGINTEAFF. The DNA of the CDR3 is TGTGCCAGCAGCCTTTCGACAGGGATTAATACTGAAGCTTTCTTT.